This T cell receptor (beta chain) emerged from a study of CD8 T cells in ankylosing spondylitis. Study-level results: CD8+ by phenotype, disease-linked clones were relatively rare in peripheral blood. Made up of eight highly homologous variants, a TCR beta motif appeared characteristic of ankylosing spondylitis blood. Reported data indicate significant enrichment of disease-linked clones within matched ankylosing spondylitis synovial fluid.

This clonotype was found many times. Its antigen is undetermined. The ends were cut back, 2 bases at V and 2 bases at J, with 7 bases in the middle. CDR3 length: 12 residues. Germline V gene data show CDR1 as DFQATT and CDR2 as SNEGSKA (reference sequence). With molecular barcodes, quantitative 5'-RACE was used to make the TCR beta libraries. TCRdb recomputed calls from the 5' RACE reads with MiXCR, one row per CDR3 protein. The sample has some 450,000 distinct CDR3 sequences; roughly 18% are singletons. The chain uses TRBV20-1 and TRBJ2-7, with D perhaps TRBD2 (5 bases). The sequence was collected from a male donor with ankylosing spondylitis. Source material: blood, either unsorted or a sorted T cell fraction (not recorded which). DNA for the CDR3: TGCAGTGCTAGACTCGGGACCTACGAGCAGTACTTC. It codes for CSARLGTYEQYF.